The subject of this entry is one TCR beta chain. This CDR3 spans 12 amino acids. V was pared by 4 bases and J by 8 bases, with 9 bases between. CDR1 and CDR2 from the germline V gene are SEHNR and FQNEAQ (reference sequence). Cells designated naive CD8 were CD45RO-negative and were positively selected for CCR7, with terminally differentiated effector memory CD45RA+ cells excluded. This sample was taken from a study of shared clonotypes between healthy human individuals. The wider study: Per-donor plates numbered three CD4 naive, three CD4 memory, two CD8 naive and one CD8 memory.

Once extracted for a subset, genomic DNA was divided evenly among several immunoSEQ plates. TCRdb's table, derived via immunoSEQ multiplex PCR, lists solely in-frame clones and lacks some. The sample holds about 2.1 million clones, roughly 91% seen once. V and J are TRBV7-9 and TRBJ2-1, with D possibly matching TRBD1 (6 bases). The receptor comes from a man between 18 and 35 years old in good health. Some clones in this sample may be carry-over from other donors' samples. Input material: naive CD8+ T cells from PBMCs. Here the CDR3 reads CASSSQGYEQFF. In DNA, the CDR3 is TGTGCCAGCAGCTCACAGGGATATGAGCAGTTCTTC.